Listed here are 27 T cell receptor delta chains from one sample, sequenced in a study of gamma-delta T cells after stem cell transplantation. TCRdb re-identified clones in the RT-PCR reads via CATT. This sample has around 3,000 delta-chain clones, with approximately 1.5% found just once. Sequencing used gamma-delta T cells. These receptor sequences come from a human donor. It is not recorded whose cells these are; they may come from a transplant donor.

About this clone: The protein held in TCRdb is that of a much larger clone and does not match this DNA's translation at residue 14, likely because of a read error; the protein shown is translated from the DNA. The chain links TRDV2 to TRDJ1; 7 positions agree with TRDD3. This CDR3 comprises 18 residues. The germline gives CDR1 GEAIGNYY, CDR2 EKD. The CDR3 nucleotides are TGTGCCTGTGAACCTCTAACCTTACTGGGGATCCACACCAATAAACTCATCTTT. This gives the protein CACEPLTLLGIHTNKLIF.

This clone has more than one count but fewer than ten. This chain links TRDV2 with TRDJ1; 13 bases agree with TRDD3. The V gene's germline CDR1 is GEAIGNYY and CDR2 EKD. V shed 2 bases and J 1 base; nucleotides not matched to a gene: 3. The CDR3 totals 16 residues. The CDR3 nucleotides are TGTGCCTGTGACATACTGGGGGATACGCTCACCGATAAACTCATCTTT. This gives the protein CACDILGDTLTDKLIF.

By share, this clone ranks as large. The rearrangement links TRDV2 to TRDJ1, with 13 bases identical to TRDD3. This CDR3 is 15 amino acids long. V dropped 7 bases and J dropped 5; count of bases not matched to a gene: 9. Germline V lookup: CDR1 GEAIGNYY, CDR2 EKD. The CDR3 nucleotides read TGTGCCTGCCATACACTGGGGGATACGCGGGATAAACTCATCTTT. It yields the protein CACHTLGDTRDKLIF.

Of note for this clone: This likely came from a read error, as a far larger clone is one base away. This sample also contains other DNA sequences that code for the same CDR3. The chain combines TRDV2 with TRDJ1, with 8 bases identical to TRDD3. The germline gives CDR1 GEAIGNYY, CDR2 EKD. The CDR3 runs 18 residues. The CDR3 sequence is CACDTVLGVPLYTDKLIF. In DNA form, the CDR3 reads TGTGCCTGCGACACCGTACTGGGGGTCCCCCTCTACACCGATAAACTCATCTTT.

In its sample, this clone is large. The V gene is TRDV2, the J gene TRDJ3; 7 nucleotides match TRDD3. The CDR3 contains 19 residues. Germline CDR1 and CDR2: GEAIGNYY and EKD. V was clipped by 0 bases and J by 0 bases; unmatched bases: 7. In DNA, the CDR3 is TGTGCCTGTGACACCGCTGGGGGCCTAAGCTCCTGGGACACCCGACAGATGTTTTTC. The encoded protein is CACDTAGGLSSWDTRQMFF.

In this sample, this clone turned up a few times. TCRdb's listed protein matches a much larger clone and diverges from this DNA's translation at residue 4, likely through a read error; the protein shown comes from the DNA. The rearrangement links TRDV2 to TRDJ1; the match to TRDD3 covers 10 bases. This CDR3 comprises 18 residues. Germline trimming cut 5 bases from V and 1 base from J; bases unmatched to any gene: 15. CDR1 and CDR2 from the germline V gene are GEAIGNYY and EKD. CDR3 bases: TGTGCCTGTGGTGCAATACTGGGGGATGCTAGATTCACCGATAAACTCATCTTT. It is translated as CACGAILGDARFTDKLIF.

In this sample, this clone turned up a few times. The chain combines TRDV2 with TRDJ1, with 12 positions matching TRDD3. This CDR3 contains 17 residues. Germline assignment: CDR1 GEAIGNYY and CDR2 EKD. V gave up 0 bases and J gave up 1 base; unmatched junction bases: 5. In DNA, the CDR3 is TGTGCCTGTGACACCGTACTGGGGGATACAGTCACCGATAAACTCATCTTT. Its translation: CACDTVLGDTVTDKLIF.

A word on this clone: The protein given by TCRdb reflects a much larger clone and differs at residue 7 from this DNA's translation, likely from a read error; the protein shown is the DNA's translation. The rearrangement uses TRDV2 and TRDJ1; 10 bases align to TRDD3. CDR1 is GEAIGNYY and CDR2 is EKD in the germline V gene. V gave up 1 base and J gave up 7 bases; unmatched junction bases: 14. The CDR3 contains 17 residues. The CDR3 is CACDTIPGDTVDRKLIF. In nucleotides, the CDR3 is TGTGCCTGTGACACGATACCGGGGGATACGGTGGACCGTAAACTCATCTTT.

This clone has a handful of counts. The TCRdb protein, from a much larger clone, departs from this DNA's translation at residue 8, likely by read error; the protein shown derives from the DNA. The chain combines TRDV2 with TRDJ1; TRDD3 is a possible D gene (6 bases). The CDR3 has 16 residues. Germline-derived CDR1 and CDR2 are GEAIGNYY and EKD. Trimming removed 2 bases at V and 2 bases at J, with 17 bases between. The CDR3, as DNA: TGTGCCTGTGACAGTGTGGGGGTTACGAGGACCGATAAACTCATCTTT. Translated: CACDSVGVTRTDKLIF.

This clone was seen a handful of times. This likely reflects a read error, since a far larger clone is one base away. The sample carries other DNA sequences with the same CDR3. V and J are TRDV2 and TRDJ2, with 8 bases that match TRDD3. J was trimmed by 4 bases and V by 0 bases; bases with no gene match: 15. CDR3 length: 19 amino acids. Germline V gene lookup returns CDR1 GEAIGNYY and CDR2 EKD. The CDR3, as DNA: TGTGCCTGTGACACCGTACTCTGGGGGACTGAAAACAGGACAGCACAACTCTTCTTT. Translating gives CACDTVLWGTENRTAQLFF.

In its sample, this clone ranks as medium-sized (0.01 to 0.1%). It is likely a read error: a sequence one base away is far more abundant. This same CDR3 is encoded by further DNA sequences in the sample. This chain connects TRDV2 to TRDJ1; perhaps TRDD3 as D (5 bases). The CDR3 has 22 amino acids. V dropped 3 bases and J dropped 0 bases, with 34 bases sitting between them. Germline loops: CDR1 GEAIGNYY, CDR2 EKD. This CDR3 is CACDPLPNLLGRTLGNTDKLIF. CDR3 DNA sequence: TGTGCCTGTGACCCGCTCCCAAATCTGCTGGGTCGAACCCTTGGGAACACCGATAAACTCATCTTT.

This clone was seen only a few times. Translating this DNA gives a protein that differs at residue 3 from the TCRdb one, which belongs to a much larger clone; a read error is likely, and the protein shown is this translation. This chain uses TRDV2 with TRDJ1, with 12 bases fitting TRDD3. Germline CDR1 GEAIGNYY, CDR2 EKD. This CDR3 region has 18 residues. In DNA form, the CDR3 reads TGTGCCCGTGACCCTTTAGTACTGGGGGATACAGTCACCGATAAACTCATCTTT. Translated: CARDPLVLGDTVTDKLIF.

This clone was detected only a few times. A far bigger clonotype differs at one base, so this is likely a read error. The V and J genes are TRDV2 and TRDJ3, with 12 bases identical to TRDD3. Germline CDR1 and CDR2: GEAIGNYY and EKD. J was trimmed by 0 bases and V by 2 bases; bases with no gene match: 7. The CDR3 sequence is 20 residues long. In nucleotides, the CDR3 is TGTGCCTGTGACAGTAACTGGGGGATACTGGGCTCCTGGGACACCCGACAGATGTTTTTC. Its translation: CACDSNWGILGSWDTRQMFF.

This clone is hyperexpanded (1% or more) by share. The sample holds other DNA sequences that translate to the same CDR3. The chain recombines TRDV2 with TRDJ1; D is perhaps TRDD2 or TRDD3 (5 bases each). V lost 3 bases and J lost 0, with 34 bases in between. From germline, CDR1 is GEAIGNYY and CDR2 EKD. The CDR3 is made up of 22 amino acids. The DNA for the CDR3 is TGTGCCTGTGACCCGCTTCCAAATCTGCTGGGTCGAACCCTTGGGAACACCGATAAACTCATCTTT. Amino acids: CACDPLPNLLGRTLGNTDKLIF.

In this sample, this clone turned up a few times. A far larger clone is off by one base, so a read error is likely. Additional DNA sequences in this sample encode the identical CDR3. The rearrangement joins TRDV2 to TRDJ1; 12 bases match TRDD3. Trimming removed 0 bases from V and 2 bases from J; junction bases left unmatched: 9. The CDR3 contains 18 residues. Germline V lookup: CDR1 GEAIGNYY, CDR2 EKD. The CDR3 here is CACDTLNLGDTQTDKLIF. The DNA for the CDR3 is TGTGCCTGTGACACCTTAAACCTGGGGGATACGCAGACCGATAAACTCATCTTT.

In this sample, this clone turned up a few times. It differs at one base from a far larger clone, so likely a read error. At the DNA level, this CDR3 is encoded by other sequences in the same sample as well. The rearrangement joins TRDV2 to TRDJ1; D is perhaps TRDD2 (5 bases). Per germline, CDR1 GEAIGNYY and CDR2 EKD. The CDR3 has 15 amino acids. The DNA of the CDR3 is TGTGCCTGTGACACCATTGGCCTTCACACTGATAAACTCATCTTT. Residues: CACDTIGLHTDKLIF.

Note on this clone: This DNA translates differently at residue 8 from the TCRdb protein, which is that of a much larger clone; a read error is likely, and the protein shown is the DNA's own translation. This chain connects TRDV2 to TRDJ1, with 10 bases that match TRDD3. This CDR3 is built from 18 residues. The ends lost 0 bases at V and 2 bases at J; junction bases unmatched: 11. Germline lookup yields CDR1 GEAIGNYY and CDR2 EKD. The DNA of the CDR3 is TGTGCCTGTGACACCTTAAACCCGGGGGATACGCAAACCGATAAACTCATCTTT. Translation gives CACDTLNPGDTQTDKLIF.

In this sample, this clone turned up a few times. The chain couples TRDV2 to TRDJ1; the match to TRDD3 covers 8 bases. CDR3 length equals 18 residues. After removal of 3 bases from V and 0 bases from J, the junction contained 14 bases not matched to a gene. The germline CDR1 and CDR2 sequences are GEAIGNYY and EKD. The CDR3 region has the DNA TGTGCCTGTGACGCCTTGGGGGATCCGTTCCCGTACACCGATAAACTCATCTTT. Translation gives CACDALGDPFPYTDKLIF.

This clone was picked up a small number of times. TCRdb attributes to this sequence the protein of a much larger clone, which differs from the DNA translation at residue 10; a read error is likely, and the protein displayed is translated from the DNA. This chain links TRDV2 with TRDJ1; the D is unclear. V shed 3 bases and J shed 1 base, with 17 bases lying between them. This CDR3 contains 16 residues. Germline CDR1 and CDR2: GEAIGNYY and EKD. The CDR3: CACDYGLPLGTDKLIF. DNA of the CDR3: TGTGCCTGTGACTACGGCTTACCTCTTGGCACCGATAAACTCATCTTT.

As to this clone: A far larger clone is off by one base, so a read error is likely. Within the sample, other DNA sequences also encode this same CDR3. The rearrangement joins TRDV2 to TRDJ1; 13 nucleotides agree with TRDD3. V shed 7 bases and J 0 bases; nucleotides not matched to a gene: 13. The CDR3 extends over 18 amino acids. Per the germline V gene, CDR1 is GEAIGNYY and CDR2 is EKD. Here the CDR3 reads CACDAVLGDTRDTDKLIF. The DNA for the CDR3 is TGTGCCTGCGACGCCGTACTGGGGGATACGCGGGACACCGATAAACTCATCTTT.

The chain has TRDV2 and TRDJ1, with 10 positions matching TRDD3. The CDR3 runs 20 residues. The germline V gene encodes CDR1 GEAIGNYY and CDR2 EKD. V trimming: 0 bases; J trimming: 1 base; junction bases outside the gene matches: 16. CDR3 sequence reads: CACDTLNPPILGDSTDKLIF. The CDR3 DNA reads as TGTGCCTGTGACACCTTAAATCCTCCCATACTGGGGGATTCCACCGATAAACTCATCTTT.

Comment on this clone: This sample also contains other DNA sequences that code for the same CDR3. This chain links TRDV2 with TRDJ1; 8 positions match TRDD3. The ends lost 3 bases at V and 0 bases at J; junction bases unmatched: 5. The V gene's germline CDR1 is GEAIGNYY and CDR2 EKD. The CDR3 has 15 residues. DNA for the CDR3: TGTGCCTGTGACTTCCTGGGGGAGTACACCGATAAACTCATCTTT. Protein product: CACDFLGEYTDKLIF.

To note about this clone: At one boundary the junction diverges from the germline segment, which might be a read error. CDR3 DNA: TGTGCCTGTGACACGGTACCCCGGAGAGTTACTGGGGGGTACACCGACAAACTCATCTTT. This encodes CACDTVPRRVTGGYTDKLIF. The V call is TRDV2, the J call TRDJ1, with 8 nucleotides matching TRDD3. Per germline, CDR1 GEAIGNYY and CDR2 EKD. There are 20 residues in the CDR3.

J is TRDJ1 and V is TRDV2, with D maybe TRDD3 (6 bases). Germline assignment: CDR1 GEAIGNYY and CDR2 EKD. V was pared by 4 bases and J by 0 bases, with 17 bases between. The CDR3 loop spans 16 amino acids. As DNA, the CDR3 is TGTGCCTGTGATCCCGTAGGGGGGGGAAACACCGATAAACTCATCTTT. Protein: CACDPVGGGNTDKLIF.

This clone is medium-sized by share. The DNA for the CDR3 is TGTGCCTGTGATTATGTACTGGGGGATATTTCTTACACCGATAAACTCATCTTT. Its translation is CACDYVLGDISYTDKLIF. The chain combines TRDV2 with TRDJ1, with 11 bases matching TRDD3. V shed 4 bases, J shed 0 bases, and the junction held 12 bases outside the gene matches. This CDR3 spans 18 amino acids. Germline CDR1 and CDR2: GEAIGNYY and EKD.

A few counts support this clone. The TCRdb record carries a much larger clone's protein, which differs from this DNA's translation at residue 4; a read error is the likely cause, and the protein listed here is the DNA translation. The V and J genes are TRDV2 and TRDJ1, with 9 bases that match TRDD3. Per the germline V gene, CDR1 is GEAIGNYY and CDR2 is EKD. J was trimmed by 1 base and V by 5 bases; bases with no gene match: 13. The CDR3 loop spans 17 amino acids. The CDR3: CACGTVGDIRSTDKLIF. Here the CDR3 DNA reads TGTGCCTGTGGCACAGTGGGGGATATAAGGTCCACCGATAAACTCATCTTT.

In the case of this clone: The protein recorded in TCRdb matches a much larger clone and deviates from this DNA's translation at residue 5, suggesting a read error; the protein here is obtained by translating the DNA. The chain is built from TRDV2 and TRDJ3; TRDD3 is a possible D gene (5 bases). V was cut by 3 bases and J by 0 bases, with 14 bases left in between. The CDR3 covers 18 residues. The germline gives CDR1 GEAIGNYY, CDR2 EKD. The CDR3 nucleotides read TGTGCCTGTGACCCCGGCTGGGTTAGCTCCTGGGACACCCGACAGATGTTTTTC. Protein sequence: CACDPGWVSSWDTRQMFF.